A selection of T cell receptor beta chains follows, all from one sample in a study of blood T cell repertoires in COVID-19. Assay: immunoSEQ multiplex PCR; the TCRdb copy retains only in-frame clones and omits some. The sample has fewer than 200,000 clones, 82% seen once; the top ten hold 8% to 9.5%. The sequenced sample consisted of peripheral blood. The receptor source for this set is a woman in her seventies with acute or convalescent COVID-19. The CDR3 runs from the conserved cysteine through the conserved F or W. The D gene is left open where the match is weak. Expanded clones are given a class, and other clones once, few, many or no size at all.

D	size	V	J	DNA	CDR3
.	.	TRBV20-1	TRBJ2-7	TGCAGTGCTAGCCCTTACAGCGAGCAGTACTTC	CSASPYSEQYF
TRBD1	.	TRBV28	TRBJ1-4	TGTGCCAGCAGTTTTATGGGACAGGGGTGGGAAAAACTGTTTTTT	CASSFMGQGWEKLFF
.	.	TRBV19	TRBJ2-1	TGTGCCAGTAAGGAGGCCCCCTCTGGAAATGAGCAGTTCTTC	CASKEAPSGNEQFF
TRBD1	.	TRBV19	TRBJ1-1	TGTGCCAGTAGTATCCCCGACAGGGGCGCGCTGCTGAACACTGAAGCTTTCTTT	CASSIPDRGALLNTEAFF
TRBD2	.	TRBV7-2	TRBJ2-1	TGTGCCAGCAGCCCTATTTGGATAGCGGGAGATGAGCAGTTCTTC	CASSPIWIAGDEQFF
TRBD1	.	TRBV5-6	TRBJ2-6	TGTGCCAGCAGCTTTAGGGGGCCCGGGGCCAACGTCCTGACTTTC	CASSFRGPGANVLTF
.	.	TRBV9	TRBJ2-1	TGTGCCAGCAGCCCCCTGGACCAGCTCAGGGATGAGCAGTTCTTC	CASSPLDQLRDEQFF
TRBD1	.	TRBV12-5	TRBJ2-5	TGTGCTAGTGGCCTTAGGACAGGCGGGGAGACCCAGTACTTC	CASGLRTGGETQYF
TRBD2	.	TRBV3-1/TRBV3-2	TRBJ2-1	TGTGCCAGCAGCCATGGCCTAGCGGGAAGGTATGAGCAGTTCTTC	CASSHGLAGRYEQFF
.	.	TRBV28	TRBJ1-2	TGTGCCAGCAGTTTGCCCAGGGGAACCTATGGCTACACCTTC	CASSLPRGTYGYTF
TRBD1	.	TRBV4-1	TRBJ1-2	TGCGCCAGCAGGCCGACAGGGGGTGCCTATGGCTACACCTTC	CASRPTGGAYGYTF
TRBD1	.	TRBV6-5	TRBJ1-6	TGTGCCAGCAACGGACAGGGTGCCTATAATTCACCCCTCCACTTT	CASNGQGAYNSPLHF
TRBD1	.	TRBV7-2	TRBJ2-3	TGTGCCAGCACGCCAAAGACAGGGGCAGATACGCAGTATTTT	CASTPKTGADTQYF
TRBD1	once	TRBV7-2	TRBJ2-7	TGTGCCAGCAGCTCGGCTGACAGGGGCCTTAAATCCTACGAGCAGTACTTC	CASSSADRGLKSYEQYF
TRBD2	.	TRBV28	TRBJ2-1	TGTGCCAGCGGCGGGGGGCCTCCGTTCTTC	CASGGGPPFF
.	.	TRBV30	TRBJ2-6	TGTGCCTGGAGTGTAGGCGGCTACTCTGGGGCCAACGTCCTGACTTTC	CAWSVGGYSGANVLTF
.	once	TRBV2	TRBJ2-2	TGTGCCAGCAGTGAAATTGGGGGCGGGAACACCGGGGAGCTGTTTTTT	CASSEIGGGNTGELFF
TRBD1	few	TRBV2	TRBJ2-1	TGTGCCAGCAGTCCCGGGACAGGGGGTGCCAATGAGCAGTTCTTC	CASSPGTGGANEQFF
TRBD2	.	TRBV11-2	TRBJ2-3	TGTGCCAGCAGCTTATCTGCGGGAGAGGGAACAGATACGCAGTATTTT	CASSLSAGEGTDTQYF
.	few	TRBV19	TRBJ1-1	TGTGCCAGTAGTATACAGGGGTCCAACACTGAAGCTTTCTTT	CASSIQGSNTEAFF
.	.	TRBV7-2	TRBJ1-6	TGTGCCAGCAGCTTAGGTGCTGGGCATAATTCACCCCTCCACTTT	CASSLGAGHNSPLHF
.	.	TRBV29-1	TRBJ2-3	TGCAGCGTTCTAAACCGGCGACAGTTCACAGATACGCAGTATTTT	CSVLNRRQFTDTQYF
TRBD2	.	TRBV28	TRBJ2-1	TGTGCCAGCAGTCCTAGCGGGAGGGGCTACAATGAGCAGTTCTTC	CASSPSGRGYNEQFF
.	.	TRBV19	TRBJ2-1	TGTGCCAGTAGTAGCACAGGGTACAATGAGCAGTTCTTC	CASSSTGYNEQFF
.	.	TRBV27	TRBJ1-1	TGTGCCAGCAGTCACGGGACTGCGGACACTGAAGCTTTCTTT	CASSHGTADTEAFF
TRBD1	.	TRBV6-5	TRBJ1-2	TGTGCCAGCAGTTACTCCGGGACAGTTGGCTACACCTTC	CASSYSGTVGYTF
.	.	TRBV28	TRBJ1-5	TGTGCCAGCAGTTTGACAGGCCGTAACAATCAGCCCCAGCATTTT	CASSLTGRNNQPQHF
.	.	TRBV6-2/TRBV6-3	TRBJ2-3	TGTGCCAGCAGTCGAGCGGACCCTAGCACAGATACGCAGTATTTT	CASSRADPSTDTQYF
TRBD1	.	TRBV29-1	TRBJ1-2	TGCAGCGTTGAACCTGGACAGGGAATCGGGGGCTACACCTTC	CSVEPGQGIGGYTF
.	.	TRBV19	TRBJ2-5	TGTGCCAGTAGTGTTAAGGAGGGTTCCTTTGCGGAGACCCAGTACTTC	CASSVKEGSFAETQYF
.	.	TRBV19	TRBJ1-6	TGTGCCAGTAGTCCTCCGACAGGACTTAATTCACCCCTCCACTTT	CASSPPTGLNSPLHF
.	.	TRBV6-5	TRBJ2-1	TGTGCCAGCAGTTCGACAACTCCAAAGTACAATGAGCAGTTCTTC	CASSSTTPKYNEQFF
.	.	TRBV11-2	TRBJ1-1	TGTGCCAGCAGCTCTAGGACAGACGCTGAAGCTTTCTTT	CASSSRTDAEAFF
.	.	TRBV27	TRBJ1-5	TGTGCCAGCAGTTTATACCCCACCTCAGATAGCAATCAGCCCCAGCATTTT	CASSLYPTSDSNQPQHF
TRBD2	.	TRBV4-3	TRBJ2-1	TGCGCCAGCAGCCCACTAGTGGCGCGGGGGTCTGAGCAGTTCTTC	CASSPLVARGSEQFF
.	.	TRBV4-1	TRBJ2-5	TGCGCCAGCAGCCAAGATGAGGCCCGAGGGGAGACCCAGTACTTC	CASSQDEARGETQYF
TRBD1	.	TRBV5-1	TRBJ1-4	TGCGCCAGCAGCTCTATAGGGGGCAGGGGCGAAAAACTGTTTTTT	CASSSIGGRGEKLFF
.	.	TRBV20-1	TRBJ1-2	TGCAGTGCTAGTCTTGGGGGCTTCCCCGGCTACACCTTC	CSASLGGFPGYTF
TRBD2	.	TRBV4-3	TRBJ2-7	TGCGCCAGCAGCCAAGATCTAGCGGGGGAAACCTACGAGCAGTACTTC	CASSQDLAGETYEQYF
.	.	TRBV5-1	TRBJ1-5	TGCGCCAGCAGCTTGACAGGGATGAGCAATCAGCCCCAGCATTTT	CASSLTGMSNQPQHF
.	.	TRBV6-6	TRBJ2-1	TGTGCCAGCAGTAGGACCACAGGTAGTGAGCAGTTCTTC	CASSRTTGSEQFF
TRBD1	.	TRBV3-1/TRBV3-2	TRBJ2-3	TGTGCCAGCAGCGGTACCCATCGACAGGGGGCCACAGATACGCAGTATTTT	CASSGTHRQGATDTQYF
.	.	TRBV11-2	TRBJ2-1	TGTGCCAGCAGCTTAGGCTACTCCTTAGGGGGTGAGCAGTTCTTC	CASSLGYSLGGEQFF
.	.	TRBV9	TRBJ2-3	TGTGCCAGCAGCGGGAGGGGGGGCAATACGCAGTATTTT	CASSGRGGNTQYF
.	.	TRBV5-1	TRBJ1-5	TGCGCCAGCAGCACCGGACTGGATAGCAATCAGCCCCAGCATTTT	CASSTGLDSNQPQHF
.	.	TRBV12-1	TRBJ2-2	TGTGCCAGCCTTACAGAAGAGAACACCGGGGAGCTGTTTTTT	CASLTEENTGELFF
TRBD2	.	TRBV7-3	TRBJ2-1	TGTGCCAGCAGCTTAATCGCTAGCGGGGAGGGTGAGCAGTTCTTC	CASSLIASGEGEQFF
.	.	TRBV20-1	TRBJ2-1	TGCAGCCCCGGCGGTAGGGAGCAGTTCTTC	CSPGGREQFF
.	.	TRBV19	TRBJ1-3	TGTGCCAGTAGTGGAAGAGGGGGTTCGGCTGGAAACACCATATATTTT	CASSGRGGSAGNTIYF
.	.	TRBV11-2	TRBJ2-2	TGTGCCAGCAGCCGTACAGGGCACACCGGGGAGCTGTTTTTT	CASSRTGHTGELFF
TRBD1	many	TRBV28	TRBJ2-1	TGTGCCAGCAGAAGCTTCCCCGGACAGGGTTATAATGAGCAGTTCTTC	CASRSFPGQGYNEQFF
TRBD2	.	TRBV7-2	TRBJ2-1	TGTGCCAGCAGCCCCCTAGGCCTAGCGGAGAATGAGCAGTTCTTC	CASSPLGLAENEQFF
.	.	TRBV7-2	TRBJ1-1	TGTGCCAGCAGCTTAGGATGGACACAGAACACTGAAGCTTTCTTT	CASSLGWTQNTEAFF
.	.	TRBV5-8	TRBJ2-3	TGTGCCAGCAGCTTGGTAGCTAGAAGCACAGATACGCAGTATTTT	CASSLVARSTDTQYF
.	.	TRBV10-3	TRBJ1-1	TGTGCCATCGCAATCCGGGACACGGACACTGAAGCTTTCTTT	CAIAIRDTDTEAFF
TRBD2	.	TRBV19	TRBJ2-1	TGTGCCAGTAGTATACTAGCGGGAATCAACAATGAGCAGTTCTTC	CASSILAGINNEQFF
.	.	TRBV7-2	TRBJ2-1	TGTGCCAGCAGCTTGGACAGCTCCTACAATGAGCAGTTCTTC	CASSLDSSYNEQFF
TRBD2	.	TRBV28	TRBJ2-1	TGTGCCAGCAGTCCCTCGCGACTAGCGGGAATCTCCTACAATGAGCAGTTCTTC	CASSPSRLAGISYNEQFF
TRBD2	.	TRBV14	TRBJ2-3	TGTGCCAGCAGCCCGACTAGCGGGAGATTTGCAGATACGCAGTATTTT	CASSPTSGRFADTQYF